Shown below are 26 T cell receptor beta chains from a single sample sequenced in a study of T cells in Graves' hyperthyroidism and ophthalmopathy. Amplification of TCR beta CDR3 regions used RNA as the template. An initial round of RT-PCR targeting the TCR CDR3 relied on the HTBI primer set. TCRdb used MiXCR to reprocess the multiplex PCR reads, holding one entry per CDR3 protein. This sample carries about 540,000 distinct CDR3 sequences, about half of them seen once, and the ten largest clones take approximately 7.5%. The sample was peripheral blood or thyroid tissue (not recorded which). Receptors were obtained from a woman aged 18-29 years with Graves' hyperthyroidism.

DNA for the CDR3: TGTGCCACCAGCATGGGCGGGAGCCAAGAGACCCAGTACTTC. Its protein product is CATSMGGSQETQYF. The chain employs TRBV24-1 and TRBJ2-5; 7 bases align to TRBD2. The trim removed 7 bases at V and 1 base at J, leaving 5 bases unmatched. The CDR3 loop spans 14 amino acids. The germline gives CDR1 KGHDR, CDR2 SFDVKD.

The chain couples TRBV10-3 to TRBJ2-1; D call uncertain. The CDR3 covers 15 residues. The V end lost 2 bases, the J end lost 7 bases, and 15 bases lay between the germline ends. Germline V CDR1 and CDR2: ENHRY, SYGVKD. Written as DNA, the CDR3 is TGTGCCATCAGTGAGAGAGGTTCGGACCGTAATGAGCAGTTCTTC. Translation: CAISERGSDRNEQFF.

In its sample, this clonotype was seen many times. The V call is TRBV20-1, the J call TRBJ1-2; no clear D. This CDR3 contains 13 residues. CDR1 is DFQATT and CDR2 is SNEGSKA in the germline V gene (reference sequence). With 3 bases removed from V and 2 bases from J, the gap between germline ends came to 10 bases. The CDR3 DNA is TGCAGTGCTAGCGAGGCCAGGAACTATGGCTACACCTTC. It codes for CSASEARNYGYTF.

With respect to this clonotype: A much larger clone is a single base away; this may be a read error. The chain employs TRBV20-1 and TRBJ2-7, with 9 positions matching TRBD1. This CDR3 contains 15 residues. With V trimmed by 2 bases and J by 5 bases, 10 bases remained unmatched. CDR1 DFQATT and CDR2 SNEGSKA come from the germline V gene (reference sequence). In DNA form, the CDR3 reads TGCAGTGCTAGACCGAGGACAGGGGACATCAACGAGCAGTACTTC. This encodes CSARPRTGDINEQYF.

This clonotype was recorded many times. V gene TRBV29-1 combines with J gene TRBJ2-7; 9 bases match TRBD1. The CDR3 is 14 residues long. V trimming: 2 bases; J trimming: 4 bases; junction bases outside the gene matches: 6. Germline lookup yields CDR1 SQVTM and CDR2 ANQGSEA. The DNA for the CDR3 is TGCAGCGTTGAACACCCGGGACAGGGATACGAGCAGTACTTC. It is translated as CSVEHPGQGYEQYF.

This clonotype was counted at least ten times. This chain uses TRBV6-2 or TRBV6-3 with TRBJ1-5; no clear D gene. V dropped 10 bases and J dropped 15 bases, with 19 bases sitting between them. This CDR3 spans 11 amino acids. Germline lookup yields CDR1 MNHEY and CDR2 SVGEGT. CDR3 region: CATNRAFGLHF. The CDR3 nucleotides are TGTGCCACCAACAGAGCGTTTGGGCTGCATTTT.

The table lists this clonotype with many counts. This chain connects TRBV9 to TRBJ1-1; no clear D gene. This CDR3 has 14 residues. Germline-derived CDR1 and CDR2 are SGDLS and YYNGEE. Trimming took off 0 bases at V and 4 bases at J, with 10 bases between the two ends. CDR3 sequence reads: CASSVEGVVTEAFF. The CDR3, as DNA: TGTGCCAGCAGCGTAGAGGGAGTCGTCACTGAAGCTTTCTTT. The complete variable domain, with remaining parts taken from reference TRBV9 and TRBJ1-1, reads DSGVTQTPKHLITATGQRVTLRCSPRSGDLSVYWYQQSLDQGLQFLIQYYNGEERAKGNILERFSAQQFPDLHSELNLSSLELGDSALYFCASSVEGVVTEAFFGQGTRLTVV.

This clonotype was counted many times. The V call is TRBV9, the J call TRBJ1-2; D call uncertain. The germline V gene encodes CDR1 SGDLS and CDR2 YYNGEE. V lost 4 bases and J 4 bases, leaving 14 bases between the germline ends. This CDR3 comprises 14 residues. The CDR3 is CASSNTGNAYGYTF. Here the CDR3 DNA reads TGTGCCAGCAGCAACACGGGAAACGCCTATGGCTACACCTTC.

This clonotype was seen a handful of times. This chain uses TRBV6-6 with TRBJ1-4; possibly TRBD1 for D (6 bases). Trimming shortened V by 2 bases and J by 5 bases, and 21 bases separated the two germline ends. Germline V lookup: CDR1 MNHNY, CDR2 SVGAGI (reference sequence). This CDR3 comprises 18 residues. This chain's CDR3 is CASSYNGIKGGWNEKLFF. DNA for the CDR3: TGTGCCAGCAGTTACAACGGAATAAAGGGGGGTTGGAATGAAAAACTGTTTTTT.

In its sample, this clonotype was seen many times. V usage is TRBV7-9 and J usage is TRBJ2-1, with D unresolved. The CDR3 extends over 13 amino acids. Germline V gene data show CDR1 as SEHNR and CDR2 as FQNEAQ (reference sequence). Trimming cost V 1 base and J 7 bases, with 8 bases left between them. This CDR3 reads CASSLGLGNEQFF. The CDR3 nucleotides read TGTGCCAGCAGCTTAGGTCTAGGGAATGAGCAGTTCTTC.

This clonotype was recorded at least ten times. The V and J genes are TRBV4-2 and TRBJ2-1, with 10 bases aligning to TRBD2. The V gene end was trimmed by 3 bases and the J gene end by 1 base; junction bases not matched to a gene: 3. The V gene's germline CDR1 is LGHNA and CDR2 YNFKEQ. The CDR3 has 16 residues. CDR3 in amino acids: CASSQPSGSSYNEQFF. In nucleotides, the CDR3 is TGTGCCAGCAGCCAGCCTAGCGGGAGTTCCTACAATGAGCAGTTCTTC.

This rearrangement joins TRBV7-1 to TRBJ2-7, with TRBD1 matching over 10 bases. TRBV7-1 falls under the ORF class, with uncertain function. Germline trimming cut 6 bases from V and 1 base from J; bases unmatched to any gene: 18. CDR3 length: 19 amino acids. The CDR3 is CASRSPGQGRTGRSYEQYF. In nucleotides, the CDR3 is TGTGCCAGCAGGTCTCCGGGACAGGGGCGAACGGGGCGATCCTACGAGCAGTACTTC.

The chain uses TRBV10-3 and TRBJ2-5, with D possibly called TRBD1 or TRBD2 (5 bases each). Germline loops: CDR1 ENHRY, CDR2 SYGVKD. The V gene lost 4 bases and the J gene lost 7 bases, with 10 bases spanning the gap. The CDR3 consists of 12 residues. For the CDR3, the DNA is TGTGCCATCAGTGGGGACGGTGCGACCCAGTACTTC. Residues: CAISGDGATQYF.

The V call is TRBV7-9, the J call TRBJ2-7; 9 nucleotides match TRBD1. Germline trimming cut 9 bases from V and 4 bases from J; bases unmatched to any gene: 10. CDR1 SEHNR and CDR2 FQNEAQ come from the germline V gene (reference sequence). CDR3 size: 14 residues. The CDR3 loop is CASSRTGDRYEQYF. CDR3 DNA: TGTGCCAGTAGTAGGACAGGGGATAGGTACGAGCAGTACTTC.

Worth noting for this clonotype: A much larger clone is a single base away; this may be a read error. The genes are TRBV12-3 or TRBV12-4 and TRBJ1-4; 9 nucleotides line up with TRBD1. This CDR3 region has 16 residues. Trimming at V came to 4 bases and at J to 7 bases, leaving 10 bases not matched to a gene. CDR3 region: CASSSRDRAEGEKLFF. The CDR3 DNA follows: TGTGCCAGCAGTTCCCGGGACAGGGCAGAGGGTGAAAAACTGTTTTTT.

J is TRBJ1-5 and V is TRBV7-3, with D unresolved. The CDR3 consists of 13 residues. Germline CDR1 and CDR2: SGHTA and FQGTGA. V lost 7 bases and J lost 7, with 14 bases in between. Written as DNA, the CDR3 is TGTGCCAGCAAAAGGTCGGGAGGGCAGCCCCAGCATTTT. Translating gives CASKRSGGQPQHF.

The chain joins TRBV7-8 to TRBJ1-4, with no clear D. V was cut by 5 bases and J by 7 bases, with 14 bases left in between. CDR1 is SGHVS and CDR2 is FQNEAQ in the germline V gene. The CDR3 totals 14 residues. The CDR3 sequence is CASSLRAPLEKLFF. In DNA, the CDR3 is TGTGCCAGCAGCCTCCGGGCTCCCCTTGAAAAACTGTTTTTT.

A single count supports this clonotype. A much bigger clone sits one base away, suggesting this may be a read error. This sequence joins TRBV2 and TRBJ2-5; D remains ambiguous. Trimming cost V 6 bases and J 4 bases, with 9 bases left between them. This CDR3 has 12 amino acids. Germline values: CDR1 SNHLY, CDR2 FYNNEI. The CDR3 region has the DNA TGTGCCAGCAGCACACCTCGAGAGACCCAGTACTTC. Translating gives CASSTPRETQYF.

The V and J genes are TRBV6-5 and TRBJ1-2; D is ambiguous. V dropped 5 bases and J dropped 5 bases, with 9 bases sitting between them. CDR3 length: 12 residues. Per germline, CDR1 MNHEY and CDR2 SVGAGI. CDR3 DNA sequence: TGTGCCAGCAGTCCGGTGGGGTATGGCTACACCTTC. Its translation: CASSPVGYGYTF.

This clonotype has at least ten counts. The rearrangement uses TRBV4-1 and TRBJ2-2; D unclear. The CDR3 is 14 residues long. With 2 bases removed from V and 4 bases from J, the gap between germline ends came to 8 bases. Germline V gene sequence: CDR1 MGHRA, CDR2 YSYEKL. CDR3 sequence: CASSQPIATGELFF. For the CDR3, the DNA is TGCGCCAGCAGCCAACCCATAGCCACCGGGGAGCTGTTTTTT.

This clonotype showed up many times. The rearrangement links TRBV5-8 to TRBJ1-1; no clear D gene. There are 14 residues in the CDR3. The V gene's germline CDR1 is SGHTS and CDR2 YDEGEE. Trimming cost V 3 bases and J 7 bases, with 16 bases left between them. The DNA of the CDR3 is TGTGCCAGCAGCTCCCTGAGTGGTCTGGTTGAAGCTTTCTTT. Its translation: CASSSLSGLVEAFF. The full variable domain, rest sourced from reference TRBV5-8 and TRBJ1-1, is EAGVTQSPTHLIKTRGQQATLRCSPISGHTSVYWYQQALGLGLQFLLWYDEGEERNRGNFPPRFSGRQFPNYSSELNVNALELEDSALYLCASSSLSGLVEAFFGQGTRLTVV.

This clonotype has only a few counts. V is TRBV5-1 and J is TRBJ1-2, with 7 nucleotides matching TRBD1. Trimming at V came to 4 bases and at J to 4 bases, leaving 10 bases not matched to a gene. CDR1 is SGHRS, CDR2 YFSETQ, per germline. CDR3 length: 15 amino acids. The CDR3 DNA reads TGCGCCAGCAGCGCGGGACAGCCCACCTCCTATGGCTACACCTTC. It encodes CASSAGQPTSYGYTF. Drawing the rest from reference TRBV5-1 and TRBJ1-2, the complete variable domain is KAGVTQTPRYLIKTRGQQVTLSCSPISGHRSVSWYQQTPGQGLQFLFEYFSETQRNKGNFPGRFSGRQFSNSRSEMNVSTLELGDSALYLCASSAGQPTSYGYTFGSGTRLTVV.

In this sample, this clonotype turned up many times. The genes are TRBV25-1 and TRBJ2-5, with TRBD1 matching over 10 bases. Germline-derived CDR1 and CDR2 are MGHDK and SYGVNS. The CDR3 has 15 amino acids. V gave up 4 bases and J gave up 2 bases; unmatched junction bases: 4. CDR3 sequence: CASSGTGGRQETQYF. CDR3 DNA sequence: TGTGCCAGCAGTGGGACAGGGGGGCGTCAAGAGACCCAGTACTTC.

Comment on this clonotype: The DNA is left out, because the CDR3 cannot be placed on it with certainty; the CDR3 is given as TCRdb lists it. The rearrangement uses TRBV11-2 and TRBJ2-2; TRBD2, the table's D call, was not compared with the DNA. In germline, CDR1 is SGHAT, CDR2 FQNNGV. The CDR3 is made up of 16 amino acids, end residues included. The CDR3 loop is CASSLVLAGSPGSCFF.

The V call is TRBV7-2, the J call TRBJ2-6, with D maybe TRBD1 (7 bases). Per germline, CDR1 SGHTA and CDR2 FQGNSA. There are 17 residues in the CDR3. With 6 bases removed from V and 4 bases from J, the gap between germline ends came to 19 bases. CDR3 protein: CASRGGQQKSGANVLTF. For the CDR3, the DNA is TGTGCCAGCAGGGGGGGACAGCAGAAATCGGGGGCCAACGTCCTGACTTTC.

The chain recombines TRBV24-1 with TRBJ1-4; 8 nucleotides line up with TRBD1. Germline CDR1 is KGHDR and CDR2 is SFDVKD. The CDR3 spans 15 residues. The junction had 8 bases not matched to a gene; V was cut back by 7 bases and J by 5 bases. CDR3 protein: CATSNPRTGNEKLFF. The CDR3 region has the DNA TGTGCCACCAGCAACCCAAGGACAGGGAATGAAAAACTGTTTTTT.